This T cell receptor (beta chain) comes out of a study of blood T cells in healthy people across ages. Broader study findings: No conclusive comparison of naive versus antigen-experienced cells was possible with unsorted PBMCs.

This CDR3 has 14 residues. The ends were cut back, 4 bases at V and 3 bases at J, with 12 bases in the middle. Germline CDR1 is KGHDR and CDR2 is SFDVKD. The authors ran a second PCR of 7 to 11 cycles using a sample-barcoded 5' primer and a J-beta primer mix. A 12-random-nucleotide template-switch adaptor tagged each cDNA molecule. TCRdb reprocessed the 5' RACE reads with MiXCR, giving one entry per CDR3 protein. The sample yields some 1.6 million distinct CDR3 sequences, around 35% seen once. This clonotype was seen repeatedly, ten times or more. Its specificity is unknown. Every donor provided 7.5 to 10 milliliters of peripheral blood. Isolated per sample were at least 7 million PBMCs.

The receptor was derived from a woman in her 30s in good health. V gene TRBV24-1 combines with J gene TRBJ2-7; D might be TRBD2 (6 bases). Sequencing was done on a sample of blood. The CDR3 protein is CATSEAGSNYEQYF. CDR3 coding DNA: TGTGCCACCAGTGAAGCCGGGAGCAACTACGAGCAGTACTTC.